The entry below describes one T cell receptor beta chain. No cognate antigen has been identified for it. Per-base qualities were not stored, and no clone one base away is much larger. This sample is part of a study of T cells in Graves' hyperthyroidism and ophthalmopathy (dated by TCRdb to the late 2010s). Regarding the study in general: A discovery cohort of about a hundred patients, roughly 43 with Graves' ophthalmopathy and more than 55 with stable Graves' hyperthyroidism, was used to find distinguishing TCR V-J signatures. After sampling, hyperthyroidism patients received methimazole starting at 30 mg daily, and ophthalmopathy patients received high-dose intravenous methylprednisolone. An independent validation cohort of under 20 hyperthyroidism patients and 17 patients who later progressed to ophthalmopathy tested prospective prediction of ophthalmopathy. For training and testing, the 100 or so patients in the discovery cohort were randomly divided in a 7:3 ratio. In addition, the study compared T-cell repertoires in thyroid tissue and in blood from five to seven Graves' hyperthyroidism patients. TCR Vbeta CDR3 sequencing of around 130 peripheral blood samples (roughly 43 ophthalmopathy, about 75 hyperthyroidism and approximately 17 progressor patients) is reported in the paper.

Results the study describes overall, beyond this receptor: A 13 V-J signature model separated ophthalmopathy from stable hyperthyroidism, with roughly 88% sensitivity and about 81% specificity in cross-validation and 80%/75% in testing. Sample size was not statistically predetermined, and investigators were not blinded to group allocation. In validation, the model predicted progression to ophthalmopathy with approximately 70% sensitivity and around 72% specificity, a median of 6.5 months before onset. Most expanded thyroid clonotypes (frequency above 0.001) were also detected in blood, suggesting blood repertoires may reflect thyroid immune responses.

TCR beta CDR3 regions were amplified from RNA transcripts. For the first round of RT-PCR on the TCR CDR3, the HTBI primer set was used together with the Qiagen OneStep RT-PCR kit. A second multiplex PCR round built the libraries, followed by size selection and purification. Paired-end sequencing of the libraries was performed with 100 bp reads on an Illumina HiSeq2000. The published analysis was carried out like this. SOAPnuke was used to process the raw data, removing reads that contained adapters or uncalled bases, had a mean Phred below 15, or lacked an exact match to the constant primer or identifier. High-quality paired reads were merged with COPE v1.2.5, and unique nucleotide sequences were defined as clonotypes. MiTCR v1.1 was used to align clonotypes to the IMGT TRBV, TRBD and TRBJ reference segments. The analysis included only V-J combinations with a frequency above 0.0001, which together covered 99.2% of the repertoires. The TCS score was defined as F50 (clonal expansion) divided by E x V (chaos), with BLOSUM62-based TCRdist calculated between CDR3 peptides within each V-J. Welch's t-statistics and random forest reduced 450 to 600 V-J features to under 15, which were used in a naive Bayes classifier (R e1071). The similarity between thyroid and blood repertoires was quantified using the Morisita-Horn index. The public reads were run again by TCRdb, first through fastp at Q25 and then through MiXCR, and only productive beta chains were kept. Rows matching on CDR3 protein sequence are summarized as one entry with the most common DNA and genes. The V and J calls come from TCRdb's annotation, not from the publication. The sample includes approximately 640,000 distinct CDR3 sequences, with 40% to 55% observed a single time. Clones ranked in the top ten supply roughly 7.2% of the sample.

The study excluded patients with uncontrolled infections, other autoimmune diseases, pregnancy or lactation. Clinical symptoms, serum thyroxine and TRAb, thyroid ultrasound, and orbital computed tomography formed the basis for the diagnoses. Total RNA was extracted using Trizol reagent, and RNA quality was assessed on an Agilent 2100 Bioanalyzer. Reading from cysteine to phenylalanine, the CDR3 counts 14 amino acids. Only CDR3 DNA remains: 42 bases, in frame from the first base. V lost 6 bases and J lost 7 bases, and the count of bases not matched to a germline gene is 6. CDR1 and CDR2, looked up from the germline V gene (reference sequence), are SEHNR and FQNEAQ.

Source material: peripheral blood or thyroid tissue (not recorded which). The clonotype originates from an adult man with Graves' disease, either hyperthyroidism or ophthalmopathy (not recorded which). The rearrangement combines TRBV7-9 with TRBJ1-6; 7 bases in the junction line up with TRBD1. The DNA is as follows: TGTGCCAGCAGTTATCCGGGACAGAATTCACCCCTCCACTTT. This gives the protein CASSYPGQNSPLHF.